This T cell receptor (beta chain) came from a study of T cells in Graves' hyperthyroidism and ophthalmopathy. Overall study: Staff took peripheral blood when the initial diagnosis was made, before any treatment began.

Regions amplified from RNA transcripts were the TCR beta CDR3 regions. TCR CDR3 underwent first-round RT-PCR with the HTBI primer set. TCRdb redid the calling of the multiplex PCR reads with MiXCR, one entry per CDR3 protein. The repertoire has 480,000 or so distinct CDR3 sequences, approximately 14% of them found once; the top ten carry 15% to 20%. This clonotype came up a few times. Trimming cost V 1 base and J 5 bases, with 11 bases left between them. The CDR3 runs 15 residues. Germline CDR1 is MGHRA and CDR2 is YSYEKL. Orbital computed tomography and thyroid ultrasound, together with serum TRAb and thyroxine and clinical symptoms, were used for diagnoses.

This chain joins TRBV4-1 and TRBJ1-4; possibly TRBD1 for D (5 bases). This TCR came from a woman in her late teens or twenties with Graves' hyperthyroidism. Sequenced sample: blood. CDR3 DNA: TGCGCCAGCAGCCAAGTGGAGGGGTCGAATGAAAAACTGTTTTTT. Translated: CASSQVEGSNEKLFF.